A selection of T cell receptor beta chains follows, all from one sample in a study of cytomegalovirus exposure and HLA in healthy donors. Clones were read by immunoSEQ multiplex PCR, and TCRdb kept only the in-frame ones, dropping some. In the table there are approximately 160,000 clones, 64% of which are singletons. The sequencing sample was made of PBMCs. The source of these receptors is a woman under 40 in good health and CMV-seropositive. CDR3s include the opening cysteine and the closing phenylalanine or tryptophan. A D gene is named only where the DNA matches it firmly. Some rows have no size entry. The others give once, few or many, or a class for an expanded clone.

J | V | D | size | DNA | CDR3
TRBJ2-7 | TRBV6-5 | TRBD1 | once | TGTGCCAGCAGTTACGGAATTGGACAGGCGCGTGTCGAGCAGTACTTC | CASSYGIGQARVEQYF
TRBJ2-7 | TRBV28 | . | . | TGTGCCAGCAGTTACAAAGGGGTATACGAGCAGTACTTC | CASSYKGVYEQYF
TRBJ2-7 | TRBV4-2 | . | few | TGTGCCAGCAGCCAAGATCAGGGTTCCTACGAGCAGTACTTC | CASSQDQGSYEQYF
TRBJ2-3 | TRBV6-1 | . | . | TGTGCCACCCAGACCAGGGACACAGATACGCAGTATTTT | CATQTRDTDTQYF
TRBJ2-5 | TRBV5-5 | TRBD1 | . | TGTGCCAGCAGCCCGCGGGACAGGGAGATTCAAGAGACCCAGTACTTC | CASSPRDREIQETQYF
TRBJ2-7 | TRBV6-5 | . | . | TGTGCCAGCAGTTACTCGGGGAGAGGCTCCTACGAGCAGTACTTC | CASSYSGRGSYEQYF
TRBJ1-1 | TRBV7-8 | . | . | TGTGCCAGCAGCTTAGCGCTTTCGGGGGGGAACACTGAAGCTTTCTTT | CASSLALSGGNTEAFF
TRBJ2-5 | TRBV2 | TRBD1 | few | TGTGCCAGCAGCGTGTGGACCGGGACAGGGGGCGAAGAGACCCAGTACTTC | CASSVWTGTGGEETQYF
TRBJ1-1 | TRBV9 | TRBD1 | once | TGTGCCAGCAGCGCTGCACAGGGGCGAGCTTTCTTT | CASSAAQGRAFF
TRBJ2-7 | TRBV30 | . | . | TGTGCCTGGAGTTACGACGCGGAAACCTACGAGCAGTACTTC | CAWSYDAETYEQYF
TRBJ1-1 | TRBV27 | . | . | TGTGCCAGCAGTACAAGACAGACCAGAGAAGCTTTCTTT | CASSTRQTREAFF
TRBJ2-5 | TRBV9 | TRBD2 | . | TGTGCCAGCAGCGTTGAGGGGACTAGTATTGGGACCCAGTACTTC | CASSVEGTSIGTQYF